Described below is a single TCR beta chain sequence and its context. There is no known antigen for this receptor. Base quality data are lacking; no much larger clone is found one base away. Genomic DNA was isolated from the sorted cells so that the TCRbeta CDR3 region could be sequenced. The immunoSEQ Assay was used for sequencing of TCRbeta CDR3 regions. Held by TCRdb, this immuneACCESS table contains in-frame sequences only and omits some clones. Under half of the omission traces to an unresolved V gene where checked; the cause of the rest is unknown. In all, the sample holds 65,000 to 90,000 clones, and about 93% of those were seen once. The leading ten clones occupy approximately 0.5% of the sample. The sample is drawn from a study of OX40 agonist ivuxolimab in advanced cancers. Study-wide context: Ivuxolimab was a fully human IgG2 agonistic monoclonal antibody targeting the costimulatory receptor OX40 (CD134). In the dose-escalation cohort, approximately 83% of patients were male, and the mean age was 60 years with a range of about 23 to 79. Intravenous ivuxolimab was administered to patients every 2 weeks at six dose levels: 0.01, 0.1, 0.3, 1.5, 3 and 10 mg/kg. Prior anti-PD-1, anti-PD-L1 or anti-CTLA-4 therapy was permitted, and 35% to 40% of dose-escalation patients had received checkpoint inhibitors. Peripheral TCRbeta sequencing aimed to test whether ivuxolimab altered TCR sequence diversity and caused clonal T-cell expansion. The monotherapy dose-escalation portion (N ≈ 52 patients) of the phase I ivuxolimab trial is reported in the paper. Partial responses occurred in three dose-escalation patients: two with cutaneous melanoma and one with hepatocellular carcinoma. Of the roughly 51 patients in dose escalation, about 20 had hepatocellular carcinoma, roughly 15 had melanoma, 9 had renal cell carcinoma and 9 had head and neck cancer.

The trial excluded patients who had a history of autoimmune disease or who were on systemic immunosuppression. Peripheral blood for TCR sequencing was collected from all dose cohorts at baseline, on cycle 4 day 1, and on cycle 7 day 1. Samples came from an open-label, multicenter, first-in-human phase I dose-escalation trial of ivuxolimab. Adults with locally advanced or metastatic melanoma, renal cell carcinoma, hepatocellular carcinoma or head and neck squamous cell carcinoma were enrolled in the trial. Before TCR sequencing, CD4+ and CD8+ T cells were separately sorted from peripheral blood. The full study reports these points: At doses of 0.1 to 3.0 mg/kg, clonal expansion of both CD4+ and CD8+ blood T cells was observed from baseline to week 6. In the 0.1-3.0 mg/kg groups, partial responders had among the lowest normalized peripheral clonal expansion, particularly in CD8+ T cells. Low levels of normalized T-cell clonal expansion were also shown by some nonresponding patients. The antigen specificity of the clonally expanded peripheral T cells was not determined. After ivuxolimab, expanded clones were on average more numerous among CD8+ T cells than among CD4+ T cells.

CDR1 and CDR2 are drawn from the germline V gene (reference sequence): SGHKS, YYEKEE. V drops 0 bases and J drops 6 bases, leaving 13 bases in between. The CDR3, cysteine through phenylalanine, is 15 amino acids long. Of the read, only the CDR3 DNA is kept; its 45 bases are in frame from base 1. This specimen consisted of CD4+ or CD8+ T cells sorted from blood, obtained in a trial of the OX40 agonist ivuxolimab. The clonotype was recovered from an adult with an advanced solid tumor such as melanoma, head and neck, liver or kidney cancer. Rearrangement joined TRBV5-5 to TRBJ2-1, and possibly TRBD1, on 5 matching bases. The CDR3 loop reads CASSLEGQNGNEQFF. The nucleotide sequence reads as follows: TGTGCCAGCAGCTTGGAGGGGCAGAACGGCAATGAGCAGTTCTTC.